The clone carrying this T cell receptor (beta chain) was recorded a few times. Its antigen is not known. This sample was included in a study of beta chain features in type 1 diabetes. The study's findings and limits: Researchers report that Type 1 diabetes patients had moderately but significantly shorter TCRB CDR3s across all four CD4+ subsets. Shorter templates might be favored by PCR, equally in patients and controls.

A sort by CD45RO/CCR7/CD25/CD127/CD95/CD27 yielded CD4+ naive, central memory, regulatory and stem cell-like memory cells. Each of the sorted populations had a purity greater than 95%. The CDR3 is 14 amino acids. The germline V and J ends were trimmed by 4 bases and 5 bases, with 15 bases remaining between them. Isolated RNA was reverse transcribed in full, so expressed TCRB transcripts were sequenced. Libraries were prepared by immunoSEQ multiplex PCR; TCRdb keeps only in-frame clonotypes and omits some of them. The sample holds approximately 600,000 clones, approximately 13% seen once. The chain carries TRBV6-7 and TRBJ2-7, with D unresolved. TRBV6-7 is an ORF, with its function uncertain. The TCR comes from a man aged 25 to 45 with type 1 diabetes. Input material: naive CD4+ T cells from blood. In nucleotides, the CDR3 is TGTGCCAGCAGTTCTACTCCTCCATGCAACGAGCAGTACTTC. It translates to CASSSTPPCNEQYF.